What follows is one T cell receptor (beta chain) and its context. Its antigen is undetermined. The data derive from a study of T cell responses to AZD1222 COVID-19 vaccine. Overall study findings and caveats: With two AZD1222 doses given, Spike-specific TCR breadth and depth both rose. As reported, nearly half of all spike-specific TCRs target variant regions that are unmutated. White British people made up most donors, females outnumbered males, and clonal diversity was possibly underestimated. It was only after the peak T cell response that any repertoires were sampled.

The V gene lost 4 bases and the J gene lost 4 bases, with 16 bases spanning the gap. This CDR3 region has 15 residues. CDR1 is SGHDN and CDR2 is FVKESK in the germline V gene. Data came from immunoSEQ multiplex PCR; TCRdb stores just in-frame clones and leaves some out. This sample carries some 130,000 clones, approximately 90% of them seen once, and the ten largest clones take around 3.8%. The origin of this receptor is an adult in good health. V and J are TRBV14 and TRBJ1-2; possibly TRBD1 for D (6 bases). Source: peripheral blood, taken on day 0 of AZD1222 vaccination. The CDR3: CASSPLDRRGYGYTF. The CDR3 nucleotides read TGTGCCAGCAGCCCATTAGACAGGAGGGGCTATGGCTACACCTTC.